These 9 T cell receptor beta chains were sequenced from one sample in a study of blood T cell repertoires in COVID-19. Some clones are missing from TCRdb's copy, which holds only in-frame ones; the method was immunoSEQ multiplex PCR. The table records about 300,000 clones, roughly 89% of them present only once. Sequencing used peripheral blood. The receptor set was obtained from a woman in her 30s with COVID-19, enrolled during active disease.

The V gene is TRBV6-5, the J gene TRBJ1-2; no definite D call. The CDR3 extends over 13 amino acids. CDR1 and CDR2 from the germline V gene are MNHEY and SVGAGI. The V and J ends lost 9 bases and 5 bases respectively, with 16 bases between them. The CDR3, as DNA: TGTGCCAGTACGAGATCGGTTAATTATGGCTACACCTTC. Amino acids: CASTRSVNYGYTF.

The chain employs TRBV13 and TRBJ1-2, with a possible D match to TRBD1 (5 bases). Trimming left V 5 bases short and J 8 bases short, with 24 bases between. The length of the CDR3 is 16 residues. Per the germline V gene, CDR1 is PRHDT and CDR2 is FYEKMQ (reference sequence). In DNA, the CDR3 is TGTGCCAGCAGCCCCGAAATGAGGTTACAGGACGAGGGCTACACCTTC. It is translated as CASSPEMRLQDEGYTF. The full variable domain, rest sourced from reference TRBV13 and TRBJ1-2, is AAGVIQSPRHLIKEKRETATLKCYPIPRHDTVYWYQQGPGQDPQFLISFYEKMQSDKGSIPDRFSAQQFSDYHSELNMSSLELGDSALYFCASSPEMRLQDEGYTFGSGTRLTVV.

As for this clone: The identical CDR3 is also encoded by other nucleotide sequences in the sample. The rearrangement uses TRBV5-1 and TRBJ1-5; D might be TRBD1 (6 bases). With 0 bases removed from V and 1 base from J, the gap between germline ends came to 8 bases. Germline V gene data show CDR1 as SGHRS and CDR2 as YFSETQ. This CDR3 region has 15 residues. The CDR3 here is CASSLEGVSNQPQHF. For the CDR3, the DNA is TGCGCCAGCAGCTTGGAGGGGGTAAGCAATCAGCCCCAGCATTTT. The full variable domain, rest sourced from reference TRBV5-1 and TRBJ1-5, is KAGVTQTPRYLIKTRGQQVTLSCSPISGHRSVSWYQQTPGQGLQFLFEYFSETQRNKGNFPGRFSGRQFSNSRSEMNVSTLELGDSALYLCASSLEGVSNQPQHFGDGTRLSIL.

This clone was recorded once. CDR3 sequence reads: CASSLVGDRDYEQYF. For the CDR3, the DNA is TGTGCCAGCAGCTTGGTAGGGGACAGGGACTACGAGCAGTACTTC. The chain links TRBV7-9 to TRBJ2-7; TRBD1 agrees at 9 bases. Losses at the gene ends were 3 bases for V and 3 bases for J; bases not matched to a gene: 6. The CDR3 runs to 15 residues. Germline lookup yields CDR1 SEHNR and CDR2 FQNEAQ (reference sequence).

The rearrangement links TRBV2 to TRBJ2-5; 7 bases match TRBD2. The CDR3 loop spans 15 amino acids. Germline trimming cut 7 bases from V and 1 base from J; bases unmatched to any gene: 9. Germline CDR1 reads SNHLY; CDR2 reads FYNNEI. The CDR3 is CASIRERGIQETQYF. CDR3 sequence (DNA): TGTGCCAGCATTCGGGAGCGGGGCATCCAAGAGACCCAGTACTTC.

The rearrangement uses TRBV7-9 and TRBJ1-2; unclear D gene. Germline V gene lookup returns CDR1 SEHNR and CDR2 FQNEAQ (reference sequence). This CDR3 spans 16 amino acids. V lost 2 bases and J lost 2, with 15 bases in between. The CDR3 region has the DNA TGTGCCAGCAGCTTATATTCGGGAAACAGCAACTATGGCTACACCTTC. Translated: CASSLYSGNSNYGYTF.

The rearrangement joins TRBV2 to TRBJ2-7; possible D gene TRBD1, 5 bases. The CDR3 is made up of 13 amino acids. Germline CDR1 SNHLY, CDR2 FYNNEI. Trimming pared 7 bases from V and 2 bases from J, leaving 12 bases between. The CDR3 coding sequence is TGTGCCAGCATTGGGGCTGGAACCTACGAGCAGTACTTC. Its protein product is CASIGAGTYEQYF.

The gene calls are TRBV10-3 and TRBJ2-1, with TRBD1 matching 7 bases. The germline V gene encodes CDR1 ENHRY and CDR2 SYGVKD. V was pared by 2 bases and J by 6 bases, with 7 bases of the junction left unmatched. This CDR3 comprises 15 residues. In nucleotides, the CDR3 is TGTGCCATCAGTGAGGACAGGGCGGGTAGCAATGAGCAGTTCTTC. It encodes CAISEDRAGSNEQFF.

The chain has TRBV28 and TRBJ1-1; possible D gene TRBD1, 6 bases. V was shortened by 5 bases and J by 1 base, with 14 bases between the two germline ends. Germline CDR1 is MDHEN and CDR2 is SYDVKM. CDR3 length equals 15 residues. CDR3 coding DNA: TGTGCCAGCAGTCCCGGGAGGGGGGGGAACACTGAAGCTTTCTTT. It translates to CASSPGRGGNTEAFF.